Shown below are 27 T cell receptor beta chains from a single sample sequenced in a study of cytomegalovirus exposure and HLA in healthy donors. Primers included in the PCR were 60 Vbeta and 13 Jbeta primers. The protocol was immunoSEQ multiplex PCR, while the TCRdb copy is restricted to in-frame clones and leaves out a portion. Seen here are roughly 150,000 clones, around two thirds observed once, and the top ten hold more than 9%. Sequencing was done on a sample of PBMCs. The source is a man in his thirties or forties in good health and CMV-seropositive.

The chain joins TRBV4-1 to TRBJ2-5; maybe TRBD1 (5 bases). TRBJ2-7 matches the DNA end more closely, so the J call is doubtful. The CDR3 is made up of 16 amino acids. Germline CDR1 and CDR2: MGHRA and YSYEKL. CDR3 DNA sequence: TGCGCCAGCAGCCAAGATTCGGCAGGGTCCGCCTACGAGCAGTACTTC. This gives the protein CASSQDSAGSAYEQYF.

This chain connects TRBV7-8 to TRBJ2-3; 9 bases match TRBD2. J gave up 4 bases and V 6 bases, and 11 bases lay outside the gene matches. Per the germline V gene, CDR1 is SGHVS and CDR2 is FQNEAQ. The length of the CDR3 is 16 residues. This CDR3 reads CASRPISSGISDTQYF. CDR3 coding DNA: TGTGCCAGCAGGCCCATTTCTAGCGGGATTTCAGATACGCAGTATTTT.

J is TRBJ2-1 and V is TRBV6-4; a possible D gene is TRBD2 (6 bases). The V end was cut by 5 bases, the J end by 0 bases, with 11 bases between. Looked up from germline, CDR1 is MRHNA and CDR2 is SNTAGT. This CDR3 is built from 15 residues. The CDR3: CASSQRVSSYNEQFF. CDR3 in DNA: TGTGCCAGCAGTCAGCGGGTTAGCTCCTACAATGAGCAGTTCTTC.

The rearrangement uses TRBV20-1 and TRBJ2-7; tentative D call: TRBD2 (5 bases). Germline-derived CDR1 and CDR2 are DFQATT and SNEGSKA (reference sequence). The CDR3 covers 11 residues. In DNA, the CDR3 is TGCAGCCTGAGATCCGAGGGTTTTCAGTACTTC. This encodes CSLRSEGFQYF.

The CDR3 nucleotides read TGTGCCAGCAGCGCTCGCGACATAGGCGAGCAGTACTTC. Its protein product is CASSARDIGEQYF. The chain is built from TRBV7-3 and TRBJ2-7; D gene ambiguous. The length of the CDR3 is 13 residues. Germline loops: CDR1 SGHTA, CDR2 FQGTGA. With 5 bases removed from V and 6 bases from J, the gap between germline ends came to 14 bases.

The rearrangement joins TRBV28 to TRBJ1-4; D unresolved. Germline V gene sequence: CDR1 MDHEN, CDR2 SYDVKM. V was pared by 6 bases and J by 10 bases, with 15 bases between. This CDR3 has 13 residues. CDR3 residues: CASRILGTVKLFF. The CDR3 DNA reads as TGTGCCAGCAGGATCCTCGGTACTGTAAAACTGTTTTTT.

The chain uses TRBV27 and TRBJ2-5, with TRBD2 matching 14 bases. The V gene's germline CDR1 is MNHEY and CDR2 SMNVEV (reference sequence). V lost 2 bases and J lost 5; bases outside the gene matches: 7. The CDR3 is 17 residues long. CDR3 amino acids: CASSLGLAGGESETQYF. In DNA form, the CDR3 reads TGTGCCAGCAGTTTAGGACTAGCGGGAGGAGAGAGTGAGACCCAGTACTTC.

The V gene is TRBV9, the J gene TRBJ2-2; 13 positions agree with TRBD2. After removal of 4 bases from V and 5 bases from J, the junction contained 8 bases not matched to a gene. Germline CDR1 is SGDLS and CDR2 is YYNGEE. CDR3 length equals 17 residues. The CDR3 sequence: CASSFRTSGSSTGELFF. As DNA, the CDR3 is TGTGCCAGCAGCTTCCGGACTAGCGGGAGTTCTACCGGGGAGCTGTTTTTT.

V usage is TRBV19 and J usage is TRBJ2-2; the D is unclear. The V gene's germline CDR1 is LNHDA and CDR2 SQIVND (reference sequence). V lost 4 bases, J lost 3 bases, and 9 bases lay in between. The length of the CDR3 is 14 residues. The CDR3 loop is CASSTYSDTGELFF. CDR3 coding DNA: TGTGCCAGTAGTACCTACTCTGACACCGGGGAGCTGTTTTTT.

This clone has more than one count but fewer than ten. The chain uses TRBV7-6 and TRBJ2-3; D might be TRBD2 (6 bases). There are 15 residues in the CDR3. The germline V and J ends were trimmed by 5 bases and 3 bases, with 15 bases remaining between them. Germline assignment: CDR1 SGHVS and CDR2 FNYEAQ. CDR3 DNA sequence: TGTGCCAGCAGCCGTGGGACTTGGGGAACAGATACGCAGTATTTT. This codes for CASSRGTWGTDTQYF.

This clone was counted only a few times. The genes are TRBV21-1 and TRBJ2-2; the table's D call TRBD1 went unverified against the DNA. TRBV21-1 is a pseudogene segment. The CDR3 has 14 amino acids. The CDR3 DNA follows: TGTGCCAGCAGCAAAGGGCAGGGCACCGGGGAGCTGTTTTTT. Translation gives CASSKGQGTGELFF.

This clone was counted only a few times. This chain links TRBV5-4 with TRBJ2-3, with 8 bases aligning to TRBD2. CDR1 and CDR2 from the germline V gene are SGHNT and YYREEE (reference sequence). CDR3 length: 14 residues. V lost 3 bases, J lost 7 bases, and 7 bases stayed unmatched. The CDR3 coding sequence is TGTGCCAGCAGCTCCTATAGCGGGACCAATACGCAGTATTTT. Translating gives CASSSYSGTNTQYF.

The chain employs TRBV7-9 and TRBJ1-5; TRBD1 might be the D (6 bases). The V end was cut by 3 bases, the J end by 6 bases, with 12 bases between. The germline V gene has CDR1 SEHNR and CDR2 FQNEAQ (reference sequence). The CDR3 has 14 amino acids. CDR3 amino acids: CASSFDTGSQPQHF. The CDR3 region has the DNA TGTGCCAGCAGCTTTGACACAGGGTCTCAGCCCCAGCATTTT.

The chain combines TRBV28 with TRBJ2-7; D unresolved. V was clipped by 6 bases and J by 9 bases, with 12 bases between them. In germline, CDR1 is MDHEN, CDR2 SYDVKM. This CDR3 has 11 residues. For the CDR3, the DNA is TGTGCCAGCAGCGGCTCGAGGAGGCAGTACTTC. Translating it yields CASSGSRRQYF. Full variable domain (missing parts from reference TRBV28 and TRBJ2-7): DVKVTQSSRYLVKRTGEKVFLECVQDMDHENMFWYRQDPGLGLRLIYFSYDVKMKEKGDIPEGYSVSREKKERFSLILESASTNQTSMYLCASSGSRRQYFGPGTRLTVT.

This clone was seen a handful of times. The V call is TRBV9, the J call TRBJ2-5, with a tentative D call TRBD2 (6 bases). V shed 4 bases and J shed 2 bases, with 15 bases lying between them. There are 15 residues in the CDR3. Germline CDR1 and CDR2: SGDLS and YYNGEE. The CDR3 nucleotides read TGTGCCAGCAGCCTCTGGGGGGAGCGGCAAGAGACCCAGTACTTC. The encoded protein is CASSLWGERQETQYF.

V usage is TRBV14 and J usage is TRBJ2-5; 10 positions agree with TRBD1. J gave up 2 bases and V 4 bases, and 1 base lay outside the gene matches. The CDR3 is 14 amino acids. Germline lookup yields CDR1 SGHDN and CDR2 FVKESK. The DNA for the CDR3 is TGTGCCAGCAGCCTGGACAGGGGGCAAGAGACCCAGTACTTC. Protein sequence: CASSLDRGQETQYF. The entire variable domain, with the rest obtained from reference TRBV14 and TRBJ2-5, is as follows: EAGVTQFPSHSVIEKGQTVTLRCDPISGHDNLYWYRRVMGKEIKFLLHFVKESKQDESGMPNNRFLAERTGGTYSTLKVQPAELEDSGVYFCASSLDRGQETQYFGPGTRLLVL.

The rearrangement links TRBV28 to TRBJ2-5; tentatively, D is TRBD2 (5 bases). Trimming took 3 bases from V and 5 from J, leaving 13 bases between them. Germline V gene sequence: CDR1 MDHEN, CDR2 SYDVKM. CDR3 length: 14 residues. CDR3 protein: CASSFGAVAETQYF. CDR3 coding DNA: TGTGCCAGCAGTTTCGGAGCCGTAGCGGAGACCCAGTACTTC.

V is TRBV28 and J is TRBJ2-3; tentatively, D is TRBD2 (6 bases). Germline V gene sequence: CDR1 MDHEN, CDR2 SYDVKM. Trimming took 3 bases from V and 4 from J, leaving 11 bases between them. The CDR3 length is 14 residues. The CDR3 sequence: CASSLLEGPDTQYF. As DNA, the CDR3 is TGTGCCAGCAGTTTGCTGGAGGGCCCAGATACGCAGTATTTT.

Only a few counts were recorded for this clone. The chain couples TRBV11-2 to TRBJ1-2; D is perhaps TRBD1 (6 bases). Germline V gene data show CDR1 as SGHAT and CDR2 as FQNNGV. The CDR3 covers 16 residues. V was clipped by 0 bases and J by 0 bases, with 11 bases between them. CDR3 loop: CASSLDRGSPNYGYTF. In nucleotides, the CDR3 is TGTGCCAGCAGCTTAGATAGGGGGTCCCCTAACTATGGCTACACCTTC. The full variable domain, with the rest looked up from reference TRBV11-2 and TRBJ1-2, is EAGVAQSPRYKIIEKRQSVAFWCNPISGHATLYWYQQILGQGPKLLIQFQNNGVVDDSQLPKDRFSAERLKGVDSTLKIQPAKLEDSAVYLCASSLDRGSPNYGYTFGSGTRLTVV.

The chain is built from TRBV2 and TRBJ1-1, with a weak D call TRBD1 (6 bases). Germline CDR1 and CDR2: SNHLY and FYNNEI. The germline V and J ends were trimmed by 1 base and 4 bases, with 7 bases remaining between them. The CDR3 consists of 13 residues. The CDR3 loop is CASSEGGPTEAFF. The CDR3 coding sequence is TGTGCCAGCAGTGAAGGGGGGCCCACTGAAGCTTTCTTT.

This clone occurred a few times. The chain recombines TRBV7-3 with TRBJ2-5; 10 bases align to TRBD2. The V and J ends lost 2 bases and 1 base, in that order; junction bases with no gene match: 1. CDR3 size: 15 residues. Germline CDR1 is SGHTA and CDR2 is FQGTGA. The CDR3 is CASSLLAGAQETQYF. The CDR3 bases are TGTGCCAGCAGCTTACTAGCGGGAGCCCAAGAGACCCAGTACTTC. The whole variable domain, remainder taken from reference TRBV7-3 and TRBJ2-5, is GAGVSQTPSNKVTEKGKYVELRCDPISGHTALYWYRQSLGQGPEFLIYFQGTGAADDSGLPNDRFFAVRPEGSVSTLKIQRTERGDSAVYLCASSLLAGAQETQYFGPGTRLLVL.

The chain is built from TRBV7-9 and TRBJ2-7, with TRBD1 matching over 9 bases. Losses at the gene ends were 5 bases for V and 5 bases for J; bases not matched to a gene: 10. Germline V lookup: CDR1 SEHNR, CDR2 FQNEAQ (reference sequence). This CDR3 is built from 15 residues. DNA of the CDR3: TGTGCCAGCAGCACACCGGGACAGGGTGAGAACGAGCAGTACTTC. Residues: CASSTPGQGENEQYF. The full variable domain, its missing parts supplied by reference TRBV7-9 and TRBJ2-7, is DTGVSQNPRHKITKRGQNVTFRCDPISEHNRLYWYRQTLGQGPEFLTYFQNEAQLEKSRLLSDRFSAERPKGSFSTLEIQRTEQGDSAMYLCASSTPGQGENEQYFGPGTRLTVT.

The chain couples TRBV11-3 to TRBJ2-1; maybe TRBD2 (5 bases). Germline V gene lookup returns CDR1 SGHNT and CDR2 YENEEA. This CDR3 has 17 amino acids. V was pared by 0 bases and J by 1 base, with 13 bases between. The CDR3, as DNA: TGTGCCAGCAGCTTAGACCCCCTAGGCGGGTCCTACAATGAGCAGTTCTTC. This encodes CASSLDPLGGSYNEQFF.

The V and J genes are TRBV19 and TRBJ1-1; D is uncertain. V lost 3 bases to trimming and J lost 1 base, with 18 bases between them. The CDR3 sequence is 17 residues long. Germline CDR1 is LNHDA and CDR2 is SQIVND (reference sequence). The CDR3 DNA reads TGTGCCAGTAGTATTTTCTCGGGAGTTCGGGGGAACACTGAAGCTTTCTTT. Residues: CASSIFSGVRGNTEAFF.

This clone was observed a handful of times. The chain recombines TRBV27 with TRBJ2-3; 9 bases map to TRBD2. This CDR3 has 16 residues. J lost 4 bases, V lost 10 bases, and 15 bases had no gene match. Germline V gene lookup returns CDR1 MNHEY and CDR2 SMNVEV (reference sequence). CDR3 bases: TGTGCCACCCAGGTGCTGGCGGGAGGGGGGCCAGATACGCAGTATTTT. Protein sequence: CATQVLAGGGPDTQYF.

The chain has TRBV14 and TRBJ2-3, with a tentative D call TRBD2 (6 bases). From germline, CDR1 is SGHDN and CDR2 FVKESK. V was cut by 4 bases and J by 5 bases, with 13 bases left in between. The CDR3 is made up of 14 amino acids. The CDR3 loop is CASSLGGERDTQYF. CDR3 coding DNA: TGTGCCAGCAGCCTAGGAGGGGAGAGAGATACGCAGTATTTT.

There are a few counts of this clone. The DNA of the CDR3 is TGTGCCAGCAGCTTCTCGGCGGGCGCCTACAATGAGCAGTTCTTC. It yields the protein CASSFSAGAYNEQFF. The chain couples TRBV7-2 to TRBJ2-1, with D perhaps TRBD2 (5 bases). The ends were cut back, 3 bases at V and 2 bases at J, with 11 bases in the middle. Germline V gene data show CDR1 as SGHTA and CDR2 as FQGNSA. The CDR3 has 15 amino acids.